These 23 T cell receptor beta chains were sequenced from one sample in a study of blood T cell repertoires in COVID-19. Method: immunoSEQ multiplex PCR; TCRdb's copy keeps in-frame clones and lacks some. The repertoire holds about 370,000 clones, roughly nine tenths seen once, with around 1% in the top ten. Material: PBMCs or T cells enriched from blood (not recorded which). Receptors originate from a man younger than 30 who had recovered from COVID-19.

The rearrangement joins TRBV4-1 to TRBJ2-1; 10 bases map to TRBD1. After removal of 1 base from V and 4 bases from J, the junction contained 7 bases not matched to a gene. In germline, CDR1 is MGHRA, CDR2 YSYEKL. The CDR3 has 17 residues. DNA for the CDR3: TGCGCCAGCAGCCAAGGGGGAGGGGGACAGGGGTACAATGAGCAGTTCTTC. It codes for CASSQGGGGQGYNEQFF.

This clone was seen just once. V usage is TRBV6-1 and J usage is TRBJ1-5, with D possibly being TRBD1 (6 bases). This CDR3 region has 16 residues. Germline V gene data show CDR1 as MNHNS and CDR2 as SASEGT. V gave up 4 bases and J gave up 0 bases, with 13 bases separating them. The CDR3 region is CASSVPGTPSNQPQHF. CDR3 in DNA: TGTGCCAGCAGTGTTCCGGGGACACCTAGCAATCAGCCCCAGCATTTT.

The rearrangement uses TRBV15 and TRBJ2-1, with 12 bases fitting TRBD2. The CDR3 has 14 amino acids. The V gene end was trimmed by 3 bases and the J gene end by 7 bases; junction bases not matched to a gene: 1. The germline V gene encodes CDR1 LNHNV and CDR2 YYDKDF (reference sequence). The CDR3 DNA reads TGTGCCACCAGCAGTGGACTAGCGGGAAATGAGCAGTTCTTC. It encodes CATSSGLAGNEQFF.

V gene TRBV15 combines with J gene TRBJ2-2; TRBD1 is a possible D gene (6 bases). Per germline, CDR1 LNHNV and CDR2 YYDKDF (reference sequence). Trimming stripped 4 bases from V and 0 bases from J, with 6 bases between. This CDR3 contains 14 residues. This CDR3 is CATSKGANTGELFF. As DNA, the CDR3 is TGTGCCACCAGCAAGGGGGCGAACACCGGGGAGCTGTTTTTT.

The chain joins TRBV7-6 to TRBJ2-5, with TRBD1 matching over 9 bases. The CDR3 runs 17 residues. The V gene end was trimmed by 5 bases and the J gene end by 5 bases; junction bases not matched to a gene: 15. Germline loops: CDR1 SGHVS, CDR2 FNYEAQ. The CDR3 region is CASSLIIGGQGRETQYF. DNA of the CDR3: TGTGCCAGCAGCCTAATAATTGGGGGACAGGGTCGGGAGACCCAGTACTTC. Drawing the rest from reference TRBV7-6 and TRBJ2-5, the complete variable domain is GAGVSQSPRYKVTKRGQDVALRCDPISGHVSLYWYRQALGQGPEFLTYFNYEAQQDKSGLPNDRFSAERPEGSISTLTIQRTEQRDSAMYRCASSLIIGGQGRETQYFGPGTRLLVL.

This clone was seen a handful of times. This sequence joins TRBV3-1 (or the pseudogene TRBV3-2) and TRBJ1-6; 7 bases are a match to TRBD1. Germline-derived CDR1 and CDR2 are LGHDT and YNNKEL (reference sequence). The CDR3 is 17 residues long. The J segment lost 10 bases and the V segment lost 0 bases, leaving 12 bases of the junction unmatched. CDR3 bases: TGTGCCAGCAGCCAAGACTCCTCGACAGGGAGGCGATCACCCCTCCACTTT. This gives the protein CASSQDSSTGRRSPLHF.

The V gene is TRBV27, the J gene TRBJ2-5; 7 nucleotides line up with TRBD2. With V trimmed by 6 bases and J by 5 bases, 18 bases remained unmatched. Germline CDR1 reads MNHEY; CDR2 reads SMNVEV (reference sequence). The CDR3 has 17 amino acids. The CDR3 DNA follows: TGTGCCAGCAGCCCAAGGGGCGGGGGTATCCTTTCTGAGACCCAGTACTTC. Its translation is CASSPRGGGILSETQYF.

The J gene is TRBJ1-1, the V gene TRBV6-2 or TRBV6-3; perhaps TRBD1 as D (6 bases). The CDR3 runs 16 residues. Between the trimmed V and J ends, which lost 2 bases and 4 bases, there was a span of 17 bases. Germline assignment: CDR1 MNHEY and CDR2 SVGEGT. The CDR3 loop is CASSYEAGEILTEAFF. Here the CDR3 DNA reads TGTGCCAGCAGTTACGAGGCAGGGGAGATTCTCACTGAAGCTTTCTTT.

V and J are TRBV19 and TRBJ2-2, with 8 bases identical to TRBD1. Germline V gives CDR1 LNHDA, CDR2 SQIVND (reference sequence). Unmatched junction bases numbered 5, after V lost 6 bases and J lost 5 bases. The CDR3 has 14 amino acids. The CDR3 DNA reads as TGTGCCAGTAGGGACAGGGTTTTTACCGGGGAGCTGTTTTTT. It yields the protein CASRDRVFTGELFF.

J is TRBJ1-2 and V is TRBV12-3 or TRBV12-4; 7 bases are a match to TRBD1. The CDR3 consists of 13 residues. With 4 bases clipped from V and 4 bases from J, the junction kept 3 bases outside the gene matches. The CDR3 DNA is TGTGCCAGCAGTTGGGACAGAAGCTATGGCTACACCTTC. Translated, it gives CASSWDRSYGYTF.

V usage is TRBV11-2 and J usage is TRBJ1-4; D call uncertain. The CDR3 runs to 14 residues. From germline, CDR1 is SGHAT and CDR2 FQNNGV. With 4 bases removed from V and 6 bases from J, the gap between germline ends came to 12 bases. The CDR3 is CASSSVKGDEKLFF. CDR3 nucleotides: TGTGCCAGCAGCTCCGTCAAGGGAGATGAAAAACTGTTTTTT.

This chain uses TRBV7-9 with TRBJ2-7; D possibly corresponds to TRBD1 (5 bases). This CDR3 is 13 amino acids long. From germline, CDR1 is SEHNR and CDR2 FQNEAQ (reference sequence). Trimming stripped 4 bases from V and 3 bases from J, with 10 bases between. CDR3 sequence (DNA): TGTGCCAGCAGCTCCGACAGATTCTACGAGCAGTACTTC. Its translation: CASSSDRFYEQYF. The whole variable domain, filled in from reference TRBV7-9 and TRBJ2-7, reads DTGVSQNPRHKITKRGQNVTFRCDPISEHNRLYWYRQTLGQGPEFLTYFQNEAQLEKSRLLSDRFSAERPKGSFSTLEIQRTEQGDSAMYLCASSSDRFYEQYFGPGTRLTVT.

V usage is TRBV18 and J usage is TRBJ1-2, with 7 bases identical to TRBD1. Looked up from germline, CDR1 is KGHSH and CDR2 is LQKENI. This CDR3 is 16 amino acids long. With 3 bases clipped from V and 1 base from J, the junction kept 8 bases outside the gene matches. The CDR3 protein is CASSPLTGPINYGYTF. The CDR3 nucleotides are TGTGCCAGCTCACCTTTGACAGGGCCTATTAACTATGGCTACACCTTC.

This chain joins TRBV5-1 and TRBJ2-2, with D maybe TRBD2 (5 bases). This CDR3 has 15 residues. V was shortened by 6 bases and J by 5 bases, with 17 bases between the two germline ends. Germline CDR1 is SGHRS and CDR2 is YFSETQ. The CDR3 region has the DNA TGCGCCAGCACCACCACGGCTAGCTATACCGGGGAGCTGTTTTTT. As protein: CASTTTASYTGELFF.

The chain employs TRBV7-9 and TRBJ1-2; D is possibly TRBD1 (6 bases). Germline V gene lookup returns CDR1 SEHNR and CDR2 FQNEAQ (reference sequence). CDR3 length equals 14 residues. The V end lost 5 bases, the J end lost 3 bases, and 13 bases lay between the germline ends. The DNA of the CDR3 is TGTGCCAGCAGCCCCAATCAGGGGTACTATGGCTACACCTTC. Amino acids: CASSPNQGYYGYTF.

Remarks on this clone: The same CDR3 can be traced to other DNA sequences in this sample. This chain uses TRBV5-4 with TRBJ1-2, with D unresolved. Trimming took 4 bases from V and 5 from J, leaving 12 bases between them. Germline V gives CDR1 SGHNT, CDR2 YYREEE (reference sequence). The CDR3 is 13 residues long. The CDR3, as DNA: TGTGCCAGCAGCCTTCAAGGAGGATATGGCTACACCTTC. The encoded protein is CASSLQGGYGYTF.

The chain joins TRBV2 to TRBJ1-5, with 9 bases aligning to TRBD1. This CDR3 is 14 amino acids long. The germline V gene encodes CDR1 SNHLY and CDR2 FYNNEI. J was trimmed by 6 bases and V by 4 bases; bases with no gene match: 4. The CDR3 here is CASSVGQGIQPQHF. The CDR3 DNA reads TGTGCCAGCAGTGTCGGACAGGGGATTCAGCCCCAGCATTTT.

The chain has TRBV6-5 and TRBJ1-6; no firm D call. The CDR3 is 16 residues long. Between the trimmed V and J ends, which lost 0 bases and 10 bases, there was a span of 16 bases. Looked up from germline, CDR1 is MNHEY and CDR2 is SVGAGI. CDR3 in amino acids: CASSYSPRESRSPLHF. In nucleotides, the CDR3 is TGTGCCAGCAGTTACTCGCCCCGGGAGTCAAGATCACCCCTCCACTTT.

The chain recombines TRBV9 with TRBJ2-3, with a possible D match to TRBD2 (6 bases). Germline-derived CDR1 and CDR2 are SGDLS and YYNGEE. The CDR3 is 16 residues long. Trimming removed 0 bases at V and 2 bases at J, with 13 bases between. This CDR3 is CASSVGISGFTDTQYF. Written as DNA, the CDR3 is TGTGCCAGCAGCGTAGGCATTAGCGGATTCACAGATACGCAGTATTTT.

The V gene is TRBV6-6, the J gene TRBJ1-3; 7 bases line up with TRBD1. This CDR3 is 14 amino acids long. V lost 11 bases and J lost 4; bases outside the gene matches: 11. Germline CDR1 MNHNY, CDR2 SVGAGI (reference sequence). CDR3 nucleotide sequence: TGTGCCGTCCTTGCCACAGGGGTCGGAAACACCATATATTTT. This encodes CAVLATGVGNTIYF.

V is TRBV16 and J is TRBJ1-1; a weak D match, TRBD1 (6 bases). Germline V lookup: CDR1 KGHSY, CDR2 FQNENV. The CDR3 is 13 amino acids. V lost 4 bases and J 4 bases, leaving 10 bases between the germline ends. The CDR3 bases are TGTGCCAGCAGCCTTCGGGGGGCCACTGAAGCTTTCTTT. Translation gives CASSLRGATEAFF.

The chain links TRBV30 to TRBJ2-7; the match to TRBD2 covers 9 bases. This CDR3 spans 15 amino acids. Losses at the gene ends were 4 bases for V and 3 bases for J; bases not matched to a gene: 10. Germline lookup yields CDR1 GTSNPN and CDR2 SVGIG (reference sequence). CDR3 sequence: CAWKGETSGDYEQYF. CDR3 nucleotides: TGTGCCTGGAAGGGAGAGACTAGCGGAGACTACGAGCAGTACTTC.

The chain's CDR3 is CASSPVEGTRSINYGYTF. CDR3 DNA sequence: TGTGCCAGCTCACCAGTAGAGGGAACCAGATCTATTAACTATGGCTACACCTTC. The chain is built from TRBV18 and TRBJ1-2; D gene uncertain. Germline CDR1 and CDR2: KGHSH and LQKENI. The CDR3 has 18 amino acids. Trimming left V 2 bases short and J 1 base short, with 20 bases between.